This T cell receptor (beta chain) was recovered during a study of blood T cell repertoires in COVID-19 (dated by TCRdb to 2020 to 2021). At the level of the whole study: Samples covering the acute and convalescent phases of COVID-19 were provided by collaborators in the United States, Italy and Spain. The samples were drawn from two sources: the first 160 participants of the ongoing ImmuneRACE study, and over 1,000 subjects contributed by 6 global collaborators. Subjects who had been exposed to COVID-19, were actively infected with it, or had recovered from it provided the deeply sampled blood TCRbeta repertoires that made up the dataset. The repertoires were made available in a free public database intended to serve as a resource for research on the immune response to SARS-CoV-2. Where HLA class I and class II types were available, the types were taken from metadata supplied by the sample provider, not from assay-based typing. The material from the prospective study consisted of cDNA or gDNA derived from T cells, B-cell-depleted T cells, or PBMCs. A de-identified subject ID, COVID-19 status, age in years and sex were almost always included in the sample metadata. General conclusions and limits of the study: Clinical and demographic metadata were provided uncurated, with the amount varying by source and participant.

A remark on this clone: Its antigen is currently not known. Per-base qualities were not stored, and no clone one base away is much larger.

TCRbeta CDR3 regions were amplified from genomic DNA by means of the immunoSEQ Assay, a bias-controlled multiplex PCR. The original pipeline was this. The number of nucleated cells in each sample was estimated from the amplification of reference gene primers within the assay. To quantify the absolute abundance of each unique TCRbeta CDR3 rearrangement, sequence reads were collapsed and filtered. Productive Simpson clonality was computed per sample as the square root of Simpson's diversity index over productive rearrangements. Drawn from immuneACCESS, this table holds only the in-frame rearrangements with V and J called that TCRdb kept. Clones are partly lost; checked studies trace under half to an unresolved V gene and leave the rest unexplained. V, J and clone size are those of that table, while D and trimming were read from the DNA. The sample data list more than 95,000 clones, and roughly 80% of these were observed just once. In total, the top ten clones hold 6.2% of the sample.

The collaborating institutions used their own protocols to collect whole blood in K2EDTA tubes. Collaborator samples were shipped for TCRbeta analysis as frozen whole blood, isolated PBMCs, or DNA extracted from either sample type. From the cysteine up to the phenylalanine, the CDR3 has a length of 14 residues. The sequence is cut down to CDR3 DNA, 42 bases in frame from base 1. Trimming accounts for 0 bases at V and 6 bases at J, while the number of junction bases matched to no gene is 4. The germline V gene (reference sequence) sets CDR1 to SGHNT and CDR2 to YYREEE. The sequence joins TRBV5-4 to TRBJ2-5; 8 middle bases align to TRBD1. This sequence was found in a man between 70 and 80 years old with acute or convalescent COVID-19. The sample comprised peripheral blood. The sequence in DNA is TGTGCCAGCAGCTTGGGAGACAGGGGAAAGACCCAGTACTTC. Translation gives CASSLGDRGKTQYF.